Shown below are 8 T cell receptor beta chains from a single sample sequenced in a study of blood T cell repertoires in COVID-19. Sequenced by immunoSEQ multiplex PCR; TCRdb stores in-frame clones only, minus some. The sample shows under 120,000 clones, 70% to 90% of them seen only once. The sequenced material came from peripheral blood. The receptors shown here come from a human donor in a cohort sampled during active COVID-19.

In DNA, the CDR3 is TGTGCCACCAGCAGAGGGGACAGCGCAAACGGCTATGGCTACACCTTC. Encoded protein: CATSRGDSANGYGYTF. The chain combines TRBV15 with TRBJ1-2; 7 nucleotides agree with TRBD1. The germline CDR1 and CDR2 sequences are LNHNV and YYDKDF (reference sequence). This CDR3 comprises 16 residues. V shed 1 base, J shed 4 bases, and the junction held 9 bases outside the gene matches.

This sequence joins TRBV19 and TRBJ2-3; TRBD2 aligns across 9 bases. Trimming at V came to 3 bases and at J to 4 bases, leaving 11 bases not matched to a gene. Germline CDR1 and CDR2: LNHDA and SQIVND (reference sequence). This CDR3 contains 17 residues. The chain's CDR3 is CASSISLLAGASDTQYF. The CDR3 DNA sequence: TGTGCCAGTAGTATCTCTCTCTTAGCGGGGGCCTCAGATACGCAGTATTTT.

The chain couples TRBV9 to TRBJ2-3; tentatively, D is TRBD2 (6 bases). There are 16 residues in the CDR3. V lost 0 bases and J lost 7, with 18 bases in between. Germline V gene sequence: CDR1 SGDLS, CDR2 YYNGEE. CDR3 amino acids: CASSVGGGALINTQYF. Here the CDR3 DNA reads TGTGCCAGCAGCGTAGGAGGAGGGGCCTTAATAAATACGCAGTATTTT.

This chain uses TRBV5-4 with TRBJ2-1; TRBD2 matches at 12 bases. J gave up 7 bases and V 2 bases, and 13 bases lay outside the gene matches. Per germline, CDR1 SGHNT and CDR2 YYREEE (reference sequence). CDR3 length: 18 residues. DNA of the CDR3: TGTGCCAGCAGCTTTTTTCTAGCGGGAGGGCCTAACGGGAATGAGCAGTTCTTC. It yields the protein CASSFFLAGGPNGNEQFF.

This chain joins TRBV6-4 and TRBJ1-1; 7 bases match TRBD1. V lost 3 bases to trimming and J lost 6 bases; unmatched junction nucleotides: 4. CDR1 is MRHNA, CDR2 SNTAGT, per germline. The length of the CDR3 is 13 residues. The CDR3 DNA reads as TGTGCCAGCAGTGAAGGGGGCGGCGCTGAAGCTTTCTTT. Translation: CASSEGGGAEAFF.

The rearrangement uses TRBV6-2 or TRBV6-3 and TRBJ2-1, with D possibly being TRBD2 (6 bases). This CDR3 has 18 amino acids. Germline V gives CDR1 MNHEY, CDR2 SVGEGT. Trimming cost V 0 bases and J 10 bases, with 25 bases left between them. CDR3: CASSYSIELAGSRGEQFF. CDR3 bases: TGTGCCAGCAGTTACTCGATCGAACTAGCTGGCTCGAGGGGCGAGCAGTTCTTC.

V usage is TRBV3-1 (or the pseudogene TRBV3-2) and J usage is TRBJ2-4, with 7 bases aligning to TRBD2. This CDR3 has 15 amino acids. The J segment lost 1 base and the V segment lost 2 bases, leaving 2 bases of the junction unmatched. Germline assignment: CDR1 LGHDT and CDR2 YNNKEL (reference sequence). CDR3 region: CASSQRGSAKNIQYF. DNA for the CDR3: TGTGCCAGCAGCCAACGCGGGAGCGCCAAAAACATTCAGTACTTC.

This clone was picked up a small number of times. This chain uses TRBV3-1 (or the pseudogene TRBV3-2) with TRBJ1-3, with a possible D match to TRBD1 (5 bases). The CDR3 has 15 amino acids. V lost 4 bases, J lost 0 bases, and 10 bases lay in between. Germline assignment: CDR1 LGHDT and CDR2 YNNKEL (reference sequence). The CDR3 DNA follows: TGTGCCAGCAGCCTCGGACACCCCTCTGGAAACACCATATATTTT. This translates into CASSLGHPSGNTIYF.